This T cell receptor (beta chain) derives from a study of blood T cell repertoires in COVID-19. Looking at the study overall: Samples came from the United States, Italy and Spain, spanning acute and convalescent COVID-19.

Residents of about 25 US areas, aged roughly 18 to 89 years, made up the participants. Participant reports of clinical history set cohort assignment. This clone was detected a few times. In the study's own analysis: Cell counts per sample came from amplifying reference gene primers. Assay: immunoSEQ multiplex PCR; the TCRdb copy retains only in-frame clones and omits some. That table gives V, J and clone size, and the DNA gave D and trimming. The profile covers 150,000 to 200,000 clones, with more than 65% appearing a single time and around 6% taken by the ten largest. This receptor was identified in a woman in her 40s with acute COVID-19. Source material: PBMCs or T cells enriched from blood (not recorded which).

CDR3 nucleotides: TGTGCCAGCAGTCGAGATTCCGGGACAGGGCTGCAAGGCTACACCTTC. This codes for CASSRDSGTGLQGYTF. The chain employs TRBV27 and TRBJ1-2; 9 bases line up with TRBD1. This CDR3 comprises 16 residues. Germline-derived CDR1 and CDR2 are MNHEY and SMNVEV (reference sequence). Losses at the gene ends were 5 bases for V and 8 bases for J; bases not matched to a gene: 15.